A selection of T cell receptor beta chains follows, all from one sample in a study of T cell responses to AZD1222 COVID-19 vaccine. The repertoire was sequenced with immunoSEQ multiplex PCR; TCRdb's copy has only in-frame clones and lacks some. The profile shows 100,000 or so clones, 85% to 90% of them singletons. This material consisted of peripheral blood, taken on day 0 of AZD1222 vaccination. These receptor sequences come from an adult in good health. Each CDR3 is given with its conserved first and last residue. A D gene is named only where the DNA matches it firmly. Clone sizes are given selectively: once, few, many, or a class where the clone is expanded.

size	V	length	J	D	DNA	CDR3
NA	TRBV11-3	14	TRBJ1-3	NA	TGTGCCAGCAGCTTTGGGGGCTCTGGAAACACCATATATTTT	CASSFGGSGNTIYF
NA	TRBV7-9	17	TRBJ1-2	NA	TGTGCCAGCAGCCGGGGGGGATACAGGAATCAGGACTATGGCTACACCTTC	CASSRGGYRNQDYGYTF
NA	TRBV11-2	16	TRBJ1-3	NA	TGTGCCAGCAGCTCCCACCTAACAGAATCTGGAAACACCATATATTTT	CASSSHLTESGNTIYF
NA	TRBV7-2	14	TRBJ2-7	TRBD2	TGTGCCAGCAGCTTAACAGCGGGAGGTTACGAGCAGTACTTC	CASSLTAGGYEQYF
NA	TRBV7-8	17	TRBJ2-3	TRBD2	TGTGCCAGCAGCTTAGCGCTAGCGGGGGGGGCATCGGATACGCAGTATTTT	CASSLALAGGASDTQYF
NA	TRBV5-1	16	TRBJ1-1	NA	TGCGCCAGCAGTTATCAGGGCCAGTCTTTGAACACTGAAGCTTTCTTT	CASSYQGQSLNTEAFF
few	TRBV6-2/TRBV6-3	16	TRBJ2-7	NA	TGTGCCAGCAGTTCTCCGGACATTGGCAGGGACTACGAGCAGTACTTC	CASSSPDIGRDYEQYF
NA	TRBV5-1	14	TRBJ2-3	TRBD2	TGCGCCAGCAGCTTCGGACTAGGAACAGATACGCAGTATTTT	CASSFGLGTDTQYF
NA	TRBV29-1	13	TRBJ1-2	TRBD1	TGCAGCGTTCAGGACAGGAGCCACTATGGCTACACCTTC	CSVQDRSHYGYTF
NA	TRBV18	17	TRBJ1-3	TRBD1	TGTGCCAGCTCACCATCGGGACAGGGAGTGAAAGGAAACACCATATATTTT	CASSPSGQGVKGNTIYF
NA	TRBV27	17	TRBJ1-5	NA	TGTGCCAGCGGTTCTTCGTCTCGCTCGGGCAGCAATCAGCCCCAGCATTTT	CASGSSSRSGSNQPQHF
NA	TRBV6-5	15	TRBJ2-7	TRBD1	TGTGCCAGCAGTCGCGAACAGGGGGTCAGAGGCGAGCAGTACTTC	CASSREQGVRGEQYF
NA	TRBV12-3/TRBV12-4	13	TRBJ1-6	NA	TGTGCCAGTACAGGGAGTAATAATTCACCCCTCCACTTT	CASTGSNNSPLHF
NA	TRBV19	13	TRBJ1-5	TRBD1	TGTGCCAGTAGTAGGACAGGGTTTGAGCCCCAGCATTTT	CASSRTGFEPQHF
few	TRBV9	16	TRBJ1-6	TRBD1	TGTGCCAGCAGCGCGGCCAGGGCAGGGGGAGATTCACCCCTCCACTTT	CASSAARAGGDSPLHF
NA	TRBV19	15	TRBJ1-6	TRBD1	TGTGCCAGTAGTGTTTTAGGACAGGAGAATTCACCCCTCCACTTT	CASSVLGQENSPLHF
NA	TRBV7-2	15	TRBJ1-2	NA	TGTGCCAGCAGCAACTACAGGGAACAGAACTATGGCTACACCTTC	CASSNYREQNYGYTF
NA	TRBV19	15	TRBJ1-5	NA	TGTGCCAGTAGTATCGAGGGGATGGGCAATCAGCCCCAGCATTTT	CASSIEGMGNQPQHF
NA	TRBV3-1/TRBV3-2	15	TRBJ1-3	NA	TGTGCCAGCAGCCAAGATCTAGGCTCTGGAAACACCATATATTTT	CASSQDLGSGNTIYF
NA	TRBV6-5	14	TRBJ1-1	TRBD1	TGTGCCAGCAGCCCGGGACAGGGAATCACTGAAGCTTTCTTT	CASSPGQGITEAFF
NA	TRBV7-2	15	TRBJ1-3	NA	TGTGCCAGCAGCTTTACAGGGATCTCTGGAAACACCATATATTTT	CASSFTGISGNTIYF
NA	TRBV12-5	16	TRBJ2-1	TRBD2	TGTGCTAGTGGTACATCCGGGACTAGCTTTCGAAATGAGCAGTTCTTC	CASGTSGTSFRNEQFF
NA	TRBV27	15	TRBJ1-5	TRBD1	TGTGCCAGCAGCTACAGGGGGCTGAGCAATCAGCCCCAGCATTTT	CASSYRGLSNQPQHF
NA	TRBV29-1	14	TRBJ2-1	NA	TGCAGCGTGGCCCAAGCGGGTCCCTACAATGAGCAGTTCTTC	CSVAQAGPYNEQFF
NA	TRBV7-9	16	TRBJ1-6	TRBD1	TGTGCCAGCAGCTTAAGATCAGGGGGATTGGGGTCACCCCTCCACTTT	CASSLRSGGLGSPLHF
NA	TRBV19	13	TRBJ1-1	NA	TGTGCCAGTAGGGACCGGTTGAACACTGAAGCTTTCTTT	CASRDRLNTEAFF
NA	TRBV6-5	14	TRBJ2-6	NA	TGTGCCAGCAGTAGAGGGGCTGGGGCCAACGTCCTGACTTTC	CASSRGAGANVLTF
NA	TRBV12-3/TRBV12-4	11	TRBJ2-7	NA	TGTGCCAGCGGGGGGGCCGCCGAGCAGTACTTC	CASGGAAEQYF
NA	TRBV7-3	13	TRBJ2-1	NA	TGTGCCAGCAGCTTAGATATCCACAATGAGCAGTTCTTC	CASSLDIHNEQFF
NA	TRBV6-2/TRBV6-3	14	TRBJ1-1	NA	TGTGCCAGCAGTTACCGAGGACAGAACACTGAAGCTTTCTTT	CASSYRGQNTEAFF
once	TRBV30	16	TRBJ1-2	TRBD1	TGTGCCTGGAGAGCCGAGGGGACAGGCAATCCCTATGGCTACACCTTC	CAWRAEGTGNPYGYTF
NA	TRBV2	14	TRBJ2-2	NA	TGTGCCAGCAGTGTTCAACAGACCACCGGGGAGCTGTTTTTT	CASSVQQTTGELFF
once	TRBV15	16	TRBJ2-2	TRBD2	TGTGCCACCACCAATTGGGGGGGGGTTGGCACCGGGGAGCTGTTTTTT	CATTNWGGVGTGELFF
NA	TRBV11-2	12	TRBJ1-5	TRBD1	TGTGCCAGCAGCCAAGGACAGGGTTCCCAGCATTTT	CASSQGQGSQHF
NA	TRBV5-1	15	TRBJ2-3	TRBD2	TGCGCCACCGGCCCCGCTAGCGGGAGGACAGATACGCAGTATTTT	CATGPASGRTDTQYF
NA	TRBV11-2	15	TRBJ1-3	TRBD1	TGTGCCAGCAGCACCCTTTCAGGGGGGGGAAACACCATATATTTT	CASSTLSGGGNTIYF
NA	TRBV28	16	TRBJ1-5	NA	TGTGCCAGCAGTTTAAGGGGGACGGGTAGCAATCAGCCCCAGCATTTT	CASSLRGTGSNQPQHF
NA	TRBV5-1	14	TRBJ2-7	NA	TGCGCCAGCAGCTTGGGACAGGTTGTCGACGAGCAGTACTTC	CASSLGQVVDEQYF
NA	TRBV6-5	11	TRBJ2-7	NA	TGTGCCAGCAGTTACAGATACGAGCAGTACTTC	CASSYRYEQYF
NA	TRBV2	11	TRBJ2-3	NA	TGTGCCAGCATGGAACTAGATACGCAGTATTTT	CASMELDTQYF
few	TRBV28	14	TRBJ1-1	NA	TGTGCCAGCAGTTTAGGGCAGGCGAACACTGAAGCTTTCTTT	CASSLGQANTEAFF
NA	TRBV27	15	TRBJ2-3	TRBD2	TGTGCCAGCAGTTTACCCACTAGCGGGAGGGATACGCAGTATTTT	CASSLPTSGRDTQYF
NA	TRBV19	15	TRBJ2-1	TRBD2	TGTGCCAGTAGTATCGCACTAGCGGGTAACAATGAGCAGTTCTTC	CASSIALAGNNEQFF
NA	TRBV13	17	TRBJ1-6	NA	TGTGCCAGCAGCCTCCGTCGGAGGAGCTCCTATAATTCACCCCTCCACTTT	CASSLRRRSSYNSPLHF
NA	TRBV9	16	TRBJ1-4	TRBD1	TGTGCCAGCAGTGCCGGGACAGGGGTCGTCAATGAAAAACTGTTTTTT	CASSAGTGVVNEKLFF
NA	TRBV29-1	11	TRBJ2-7	TRBD1	TGCAGCGTTCAGACAGGGGACGAGCAGTACTTC	CSVQTGDEQYF